One sample yielded the 15 T cell receptor beta chains listed below, sequenced in a study of blood T cells in healthy people across ages. Through a sample-barcoded 5' primer and a J-beta primer mix, a second PCR was run for about 7 to 12 cycles. A single record per CDR3 protein comes from TCRdb applying MiXCR to the 5' RACE reads. The table records some 760,000 distinct CDR3 sequences, approximately 25% of them present only once. These same data were also listed under a study on T cells of mothers and their children.

Sequencing was performed on blood. The receptors were gathered from a boy between 10 and 17 years old in good health.

This clonotype was picked up a small number of times. The chain carries TRBV9 and TRBJ2-7; no clear D. Germline V gene sequence: CDR1 SGDLS, CDR2 YYNGEE. Between the trimmed V and J ends, which lost 0 bases and 7 bases, there was a span of 8 bases. The CDR3 spans 12 residues. The DNA for the CDR3 is TGTGCCAGCAGCGTAGGGGCCGGTGAGCAGTACTTC. Protein: CASSVGAGEQYF.

The rearrangement links TRBV6-6 to TRBJ2-3, with D perhaps matching TRBD1 (5 bases). V lost 6 bases, J lost 1 base, and 14 bases lay in between. CDR1 is MNHNY, CDR2 SVGAGI, per germline (reference sequence). This CDR3 region has 15 residues. The CDR3 coding sequence is TGTGCCAGCAGGGAAAACCAGGGTGGCACAGATACGCAGTATTTT. Protein product: CASRENQGGTDTQYF.

V usage is TRBV5-6 and J usage is TRBJ1-5; D is unclear. This CDR3 is built from 15 residues. V lost 3 bases, J lost 0 bases, and 10 bases lay in between. Per the germline V gene, CDR1 is SGHDT and CDR2 is YYEEEE. The CDR3 here is CASSYGSLSNQPQHF. The CDR3 nucleotides are TGTGCCAGCAGCTACGGATCCCTTAGCAATCAGCCCCAGCATTTT.

This clonotype showed up just a few times. The V gene is TRBV15, the J gene TRBJ2-5, with TRBD2 matching over 9 bases. The J call may be incorrect, as the DNA end agrees better with TRBJ2-7. This CDR3 has 15 amino acids. CDR1 is LNHNV and CDR2 is YYDKDF in the germline V gene (reference sequence). The CDR3 nucleotides are TGTGCCACCAGCAGGGGACTAGCCGCTGGCCACGAGCAGTACTTC. As protein: CATSRGLAAGHEQYF.

The chain combines TRBV11-2 with TRBJ1-1, with 7 nucleotides matching TRBD1. Germline values: CDR1 SGHAT, CDR2 FQNNGV. V shed 5 bases and J 0 bases; nucleotides not matched to a gene: 3. This CDR3 is built from 14 residues. CDR3 nucleotides: TGTGCCAGCAGCCCGACAGGGATGAACACTGAAGCTTTCTTT. It encodes CASSPTGMNTEAFF.

This clonotype has more than one count but fewer than ten. This rearrangement joins TRBV9 to TRBJ1-1; D not certain. The CDR3 contains 15 residues. Trimming left V 3 bases short and J 1 base short, with 13 bases between. Germline V gene data show CDR1 as SGDLS and CDR2 as YYNGEE. The DNA for the CDR3 is TGTGCCAGCAGCGAAGGTGGAGGCCAGAACACTGAAGCTTTCTTT. Its translation: CASSEGGGQNTEAFF.

The sample holds many counts of this clonotype. This sequence joins TRBV10-3 and TRBJ2-7; D might be TRBD2 (5 bases). With 8 bases removed from V and 4 bases from J, the gap between germline ends came to 12 bases. There are 12 residues in the CDR3. CDR1 and CDR2 (germline): ENHRY, SYGVKD. In nucleotides, the CDR3 is TGTGCCATCTCCGAGCCGGGGTACGAGCAGTACTTC. This sequence encodes CAISEPGYEQYF.

In its sample, this clonotype was seen a few times. The chain links TRBV7-2 to TRBJ2-7; tentatively, D is TRBD1 or TRBD2 (5 bases each). Germline CDR1 and CDR2: SGHTA and FQGNSA. The CDR3 is 13 amino acids. V was clipped by 8 bases and J by 1 base, with 12 bases between them. The CDR3 nucleotides are TGTGCCAGCGGGACGACTACTTCCTACGAGCAGTACTTC. Amino acid sequence: CASGTTTSYEQYF.

This clonotype has only a few counts. The chain joins TRBV28 to TRBJ2-7; D gene uncertain. The germline V gene encodes CDR1 MDHEN and CDR2 SYDVKM. Trimming removed 7 bases at V and 2 bases at J, with 12 bases between. The CDR3 length is 13 residues. The CDR3 loop is CASTRPRTYEQYF. CDR3 coding DNA: TGTGCCAGCACCCGGCCGCGGACCTACGAGCAGTACTTC.

This clonotype was observed a handful of times. The chain has TRBV19 and TRBJ1-2, with D perhaps matching TRBD1 (6 bases). The CDR3 is 17 residues long. Germline V gene data show CDR1 as LNHDA and CDR2 as SQIVND (reference sequence). Trimming removed 5 bases at V and 0 bases at J, with 19 bases between. This CDR3 reads CASSFSGTMTSNYGYTF. DNA for the CDR3: TGTGCCAGTAGTTTCTCCGGGACAATGACCTCTAACTATGGCTACACCTTC.

This clonotype was recorded a few times. The J gene is TRBJ2-5, the V gene TRBV15; TRBD1 matches at 9 bases. The J call may be mistaken, given a closer DNA end match to TRBJ2-1. The length of the CDR3 is 12 residues. CDR1 LNHNV and CDR2 YYDKDF come from the germline V gene (reference sequence). The CDR3, as DNA: TGTGCCACCGGAGACAGGGGGGATGAGCAGTTCTTC. This encodes CATGDRGDEQFF.

The CDR3 sequence: CASSYGLAGSGGSDEQFF. DNA for the CDR3: TGCGCCAGCAGCTACGGACTAGCGGGAAGTGGCGGTTCGGATGAGCAGTTCTTC. V usage is TRBV5-1 and J usage is TRBJ2-1; 12 bases are shared with TRBD2. Germline V gives CDR1 SGHRS, CDR2 YFSETQ. This CDR3 is 18 amino acids long. Germline trimming cut 3 bases from V and 8 bases from J; bases unmatched to any gene: 15.

The sample holds a few counts of this clonotype. The gene calls are TRBV4-2 and TRBJ1-5; TRBD1 is a possible D gene (5 bases). Trimming cost V 3 bases and J 4 bases, with 10 bases left between them. Germline V gives CDR1 LGHNA, CDR2 YNFKEQ. CDR3 size: 14 residues. CDR3 DNA: TGTGCCAGCAGCCACAGGGCGGGGAATCAGCCCCAGCATTTT. This sequence encodes CASSHRAGNQPQHF.

The chain employs TRBV29-1 and TRBJ1-2; 9 nucleotides line up with TRBD1. CDR3 length: 13 residues. V shed 4 bases and J 6 bases; nucleotides not matched to a gene: 6. CDR1 is SQVTM, CDR2 ANQGSEA, per germline. The chain's CDR3 is CSVVRQGVNGYTF. The CDR3 DNA sequence: TGCAGCGTTGTACGACAGGGGGTTAATGGCTACACCTTC.

This clonotype has only a few counts. The V and J genes are TRBV7-6 and TRBJ1-3, with 8 positions matching TRBD1. With 2 bases clipped from V and 0 bases from J, the junction kept 12 bases outside the gene matches. The CDR3 contains 19 residues. CDR1 and CDR2 (germline): SGHVS, FNYEAQ. The CDR3 coding sequence is TGTGCCAGCAGCTTATATCCGGGACAGGCGAGCCTCTCTGGAAACACCATATATTTT. Translated: CASSLYPGQASLSGNTIYF. Supplemented by reference TRBV7-6 and TRBJ1-3, the full variable domain reads GAGVSQSPRYKVTKRGQDVALRCDPISGHVSLYWYRQALGQGPEFLTYFNYEAQQDKSGLPNDRFSAERPEGSISTLTIQRTEQRDSAMYRCASSLYPGQASLSGNTIYFGEGSWLTVV.